This TCR beta chain was recovered during a study of low-dose radiotherapy and immunotherapy resistance in tumors. Study information: Patients were given intravenous nivolumab 240 mg every two weeks plus ipilimumab 1 mg/kg every six weeks.

In germline, CDR1 is LGHDT, CDR2 YNNKEL (reference sequence). The CDR3 extends over 16 amino acids. V gave up 4 bases and J gave up 7 bases; unmatched junction bases: 11. Regarding time point: before trial treatment. Primers targeting TRAV and TRBV primed first-strand cDNA, covering alpha and beta chains. TCRs underwent roughly 20 PCR cycles of amplification with a constant-region primer and V-primer adapter. In TCRdb, the reads were re-called with MiXCR into one record per CDR3 protein. Among about 71,000 distinct CDR3 sequences listed, more than 25% were seen once. Concerning this clonotype itself: A far larger clone is a single base away, which makes a read error likely.

This sequence joins TRBV3-1 and TRBJ2-7, with 12 bases matching TRBD2. Here the sequenced sample was PBMCs, taken before treatment. The TCR comes from a female donor with ovarian cancer. This CDR3 reads CASSRPSGGAPNEQYF. The DNA of the CDR3 is TGTGCCAGCAGCCGCCCTAGCGGGGGGGCCCCAAATGAGCAGTACTTC.